These T cell receptor beta chains were read from a single sample in a study of blood T cell repertoires in COVID-19. The assay was immunoSEQ multiplex PCR, and TCRdb's table has in-frame clones only and misses some. The sample shows about 100,000 clones, around four fifths of them seen only once. Sequenced input: peripheral blood. Every receptor here comes from a man in his forties or fifties with active or convalescent COVID-19. Each CDR3 is given with its conserved first and last residue. Fields, in order: D gene, clone size, J gene, V gene, CDR3 protein, CDR3 DNA. A D gene is named only where the DNA matches it firmly. A row's size may be missing; if present it is once, few, many or a size class.

D: TRBD1; size: -; J: TRBJ1-3; V: TRBV5-6; CDR3: CASSLAGRGVRNTIYF; DNA: TGTGCCAGCAGCTTGGCCGGCAGGGGGGTAAGAAACACCATATATTTT
D: -; size: -; J: TRBJ1-1; V: TRBV30; CDR3: CAWSAPGENTEAFF; DNA: TGTGCCTGGAGTGCCCCAGGGGAGAACACTGAAGCTTTCTTT
D: TRBD1; size: -; J: TRBJ2-5; V: TRBV11-3; CDR3: CASSRNRGEETQYF; DNA: TGTGCCAGCAGCCGAAACAGGGGAGAGGAGACCCAGTACTTC
D: -; size: -; J: TRBJ2-3; V: TRBV25-1; CDR3: CASSPRVGTDTQYF; DNA: TGTGCCAGCAGTCCCAGGGTGGGGACAGATACGCAGTATTTT
D: TRBD1; size: few; J: TRBJ2-7; V: TRBV23-1; CDR3: CASNSRDRQSYEQYF; DNA: TGCGCCAGCAACTCCCGGGACAGGCAATCCTACGAGCAGTACTTC
D: TRBD2; size: few; J: TRBJ2-7; V: TRBV5-1; CDR3: CASSPDTSGRAYEQYF; DNA: TGCGCCAGCAGCCCCGACACTAGCGGGAGGGCGTACGAGCAGTACTTC
D: -; size: -; J: TRBJ2-2; V: TRBV30; CDR3: CAWTGNTGELFF; DNA: TGTGCCTGGACAGGGAACACCGGGGAGCTGTTTTTT
D: -; size: -; J: TRBJ2-7; V: TRBV6-5; CDR3: CASTTRDKPYEQYF; DNA: TGTGCCAGCACCACTAGGGACAAGCCCTACGAGCAGTACTTC
D: -; size: -; J: TRBJ1-3; V: TRBV5-4; CDR3: CASSLPGAGNTIYF; DNA: TGTGCCAGCAGCTTGCCGGGGGCTGGAAACACCATATATTTT
D: TRBD2; size: -; J: TRBJ2-3; V: TRBV7-2; CDR3: CASSWGGRARDTQYF; DNA: TGTGCCAGCAGCTGGGGCGGGAGGGCCCGTGATACGCAGTATTTT
D: TRBD1; size: -; J: TRBJ2-7; V: TRBV2; CDR3: CASVFRDSYEQYF; DNA: TGTGCCAGCGTGTTCCGGGACAGCTACGAGCAGTACTTC
D: -; size: -; J: TRBJ2-5; V: TRBV6-5; CDR3: CASSYSYTKETQYF; DNA: TGTGCCAGCAGTTACTCGTACACCAAAGAGACCCAGTACTTC
D: TRBD1; size: -; J: TRBJ1-5; V: TRBV19; CDR3: CASSIPGQVSNQPQHF; DNA: TGTGCCAGTAGTATACCGGGACAGGTGAGCAATCAGCCCCAGCATTTT
D: -; size: -; J: TRBJ1-2; V: TRBV3-1/TRBV3-2; CDR3: CASSQIGGLGYGYTF; DNA: TGTGCCAGCAGCCAAATCGGCGGGCTGGGGTATGGCTACACCTTC
D: -; size: -; J: TRBJ1-2; V: TRBV9; CDR3: CASSVDKGYGYTF; DNA: TGTGCCAGCAGCGTAGATAAGGGGTATGGCTACACCTTC
D: TRBD2; size: -; J: TRBJ2-2; V: TRBV13; CDR3: CASSPIFGTSESASGELFF; DNA: TGTGCCAGCAGCCCCATTTTTGGGACTAGCGAATCGGCCAGCGGGGAGCTGTTTTTT
D: TRBD1; size: -; J: TRBJ1-1; V: TRBV18; CDR3: CASSPGTGREAFF; DNA: TGTGCCAGCTCACCCGGGACAGGCAGAGAAGCTTTCTTT
D: TRBD1; size: -; J: TRBJ2-3; V: TRBV7-9; CDR3: CASSVPPQGRDTQYF; DNA: TGTGCCAGCAGCGTGCCTCCACAGGGGCGGGATACGCAGTATTTT
D: TRBD1; size: -; J: TRBJ2-1; V: TRBV12-5; CDR3: CASGAPGTGGFRTYYYNEQFF; DNA: TGTGCTAGTGGTGCTCCCGGGACAGGGGGGTTCCGGACATACTACTACAATGAGCAGTTCTTC
D: TRBD1; size: -; J: TRBJ1-6; V: TRBV30; CDR3: CAWSVLARGRSPLHF; DNA: TGTGCCTGGAGTGTATTGGCCAGGGGGCGTTCACCCCTCCACTTT
D: TRBD1; size: -; J: TRBJ2-1; V: TRBV7-8; CDR3: CASSSQGTGVSEQFF; DNA: TGTGCCAGCAGCTCCCAAGGGACAGGGGTTAGTGAGCAGTTCTTC
D: -; size: -; J: TRBJ2-5; V: TRBV5-6; CDR3: CASSWRTEFGETQYF; DNA: TGTGCCAGCAGCTGGAGGACGGAGTTCGGTGAGACCCAGTACTTC
D: TRBD2; size: few; J: TRBJ2-6; V: TRBV3-1/TRBV3-2; CDR3: CASSLGTSGRTGANVLTF; DNA: TGTGCCAGCAGCCTTGGGACTAGCGGGAGGACTGGGGCCAACGTCCTGACTTTC
D: -; size: once; J: TRBJ2-1; V: TRBV5-5; CDR3: CASSLFQGLDEQFF; DNA: TGTGCCAGCAGCTTGTTCCAGGGGTTGGATGAGCAGTTCTTC
D: TRBD2; size: -; J: TRBJ2-5; V: TRBV3-1/TRBV3-2; CDR3: CASSPPLGSSLAAQETQYF; DNA: TGTGCCAGCAGCCCCCCTTTGGGCTCGTCACTAGCGGCCCAAGAGACCCAGTACTTC
D: TRBD2; size: -; J: TRBJ2-5; V: TRBV28; CDR3: CASSLTSVREETQYF; DNA: TGTGCCAGCAGTCTGACTAGCGTACGAGAGGAGACCCAGTACTTC
D: TRBD2; size: -; J: TRBJ2-1; V: TRBV18; CDR3: CASSLPGTSGRNEQFF; DNA: TGTGCCAGCTCACTCCCCGGGACTAGCGGGAGAAATGAGCAGTTCTTC
D: -; size: -; J: TRBJ1-1; V: TRBV3-1/TRBV3-2; CDR3: CASSQAGVAAEAFF; DNA: TGTGCCAGCAGCCAAGCGGGAGTGGCAGCTGAAGCTTTCTTT
D: TRBD2; size: -; J: TRBJ2-1; V: TRBV5-1; CDR3: CASSFAAGSFEQFF; DNA: TGCGCCAGCAGCTTTGCAGCGGGAAGCTTTGAGCAGTTCTTC
D: -; size: -; J: TRBJ2-7; V: TRBV19; CDR3: CASSPPRGASSYEQYF; DNA: TGTGCCAGTAGCCCGCCCAGGGGGGCAAGCTCCTACGAGCAGTACTTC
D: TRBD2; size: -; J: TRBJ2-7; V: TRBV18; CDR3: CASSPGLVNYEQYF; DNA: TGTGCCAGCTCACCTGGACTAGTCAACTACGAGCAGTACTTC
D: TRBD1; size: -; J: TRBJ1-4; V: TRBV29-1; CDR3: CSVGTGDEKLFF; DNA: TGCAGCGTAGGGACAGGAGATGAAAAACTGTTTTTT
D: TRBD1; size: -; J: TRBJ2-7; V: TRBV27; CDR3: CASSRGHEQYF; DNA: TGTGCCAGTAGTAGGGGGCACGAGCAGTACTTC
D: -; size: -; J: TRBJ2-7; V: TRBV20-1; CDR3: CSAIADYEQYF; DNA: TGCAGTGCTATAGCGGACTACGAGCAGTACTTC
D: TRBD2; size: -; J: TRBJ2-7; V: TRBV7-2; CDR3: CASSDYRTSEQYF; DNA: TGTGCCAGCAGCGATTACAGGACTAGCGAGCAGTACTTC
D: -; size: -; J: TRBJ1-3; V: TRBV19; CDR3: CASSRRQSVSGNTIYF; DNA: TGTGCCAGTAGCCGCAGACAGAGCGTCTCTGGAAACACCATATATTTT